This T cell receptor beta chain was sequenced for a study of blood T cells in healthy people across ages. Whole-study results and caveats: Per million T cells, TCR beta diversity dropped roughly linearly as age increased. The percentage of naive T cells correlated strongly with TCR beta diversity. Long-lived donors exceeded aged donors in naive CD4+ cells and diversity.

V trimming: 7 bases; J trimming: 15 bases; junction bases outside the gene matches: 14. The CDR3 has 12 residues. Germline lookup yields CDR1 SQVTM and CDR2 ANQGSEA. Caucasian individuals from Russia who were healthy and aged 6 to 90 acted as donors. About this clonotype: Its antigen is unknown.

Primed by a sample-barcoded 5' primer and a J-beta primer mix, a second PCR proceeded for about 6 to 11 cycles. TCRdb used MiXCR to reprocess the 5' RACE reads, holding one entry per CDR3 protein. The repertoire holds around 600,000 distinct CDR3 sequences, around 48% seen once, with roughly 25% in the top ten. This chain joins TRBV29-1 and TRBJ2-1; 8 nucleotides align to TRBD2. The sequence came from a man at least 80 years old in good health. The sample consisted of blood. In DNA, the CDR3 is TGCAGCGCCGGGGCGGGGGGCAGGGAATTGTTCTTC. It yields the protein CSAGAGGRELFF.